This TCR beta chain derives from a study of blood T cell repertoires in COVID-19. Study-level information: Sources were T cells, B-cell-depleted T cells, or PBMCs; the material itself was cDNA or gDNA.

Seattle researchers signed up patients amid active infection and tracked them longitudinally. Trimming took off 10 bases at V and 0 bases at J, with 19 bases between the two ends. The CDR3 loop spans 17 amino acids. The germline gives CDR1 MDHEN, CDR2 SYDVKM. Produced via immunoSEQ multiplex PCR; TCRdb's table is partial and in-frame only. The sample has approximately 170,000 clones, around 86% seen once. The specimen sequenced was peripheral blood. The V and J genes are TRBV28 and TRBJ2-6; tentative D call: TRBD2 (5 bases). The clonotype comes from a woman between 70 and 85 years old with COVID-19, enrolled during active disease. The CDR3 protein is CATLRDFPNSGANVLTF. CDR3 DNA: TGTGCCACCCTCCGGGATTTCCCTAACTCTGGGGCCAACGTCCTGACTTTC.